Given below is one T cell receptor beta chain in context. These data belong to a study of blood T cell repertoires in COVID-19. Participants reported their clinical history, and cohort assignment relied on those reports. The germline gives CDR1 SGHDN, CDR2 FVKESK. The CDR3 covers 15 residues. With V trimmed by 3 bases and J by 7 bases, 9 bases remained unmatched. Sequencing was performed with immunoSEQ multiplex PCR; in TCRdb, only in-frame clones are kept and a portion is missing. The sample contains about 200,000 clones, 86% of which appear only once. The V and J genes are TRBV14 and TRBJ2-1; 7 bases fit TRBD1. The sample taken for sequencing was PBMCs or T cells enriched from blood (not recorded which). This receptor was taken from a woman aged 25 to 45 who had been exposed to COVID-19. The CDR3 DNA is TGTGCCAGCAGCCATCGACAGGGCAGCCTAAATGAGCAGTTCTTC. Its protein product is CASSHRQGSLNEQFF.